A selection of T cell receptor beta chains follows, all from one sample in a study of T cell clonotyping in hematopoietic cell transplantation. Sequencing used immunoSEQ multiplex PCR; TCRdb keeps in-frame clones, though not all of them. Among fewer than 100,000 clones listed, approximately 95% were seen once. Sequenced material: peripheral blood mononuclear cells, taken before stem cell transplant. The receptors originated from a woman aged 50 to 65 with acute myeloid leukemia. Some clones in this sample may be carry-over from other donors' samples. Each CDR3 is given with its conserved first and last residue. Each record gives: D gene, clone size, V gene, J gene, CDR3 DNA, CDR3 protein. D genes are given only for firm matches. Clone sizes are given selectively: once, few, many, or a class where the clone is expanded.

TRBD1	.	TRBV5-8	TRBJ1-1	TGTGCCAGCAGCCCGGATGACAGGGGCGGGACTGAAGCTTTCTTT	CASSPDDRGGTEAFF
.	once	TRBV19	TRBJ2-3	TGTGCCACGGGCGGACACTTAAGCACAGATACGCAGTATTTT	CATGGHLSTDTQYF
TRBD1	.	TRBV19	TRBJ1-5	TGTGCCAGTAGAGAGACAGGGGACAATCAGCCCCAGCATTTT	CASRETGDNQPQHF
TRBD1	.	TRBV30	TRBJ1-5	TGTGCCTGGAGTGGAAAGGGGGCTCAGCCCCAGCATTTT	CAWSGKGAQPQHF
.	.	TRBV6-5	TRBJ1-5	TGTGCCAGCAGTTTAGGTTGGGGGGTTCAGCCCCAGCATTTT	CASSLGWGVQPQHF
.	.	TRBV5-6	TRBJ1-3	TGTGCCAGCAGCCTAAGGGGTTCTGGAAACACCATATATTTT	CASSLRGSGNTIYF
.	.	TRBV7-9	TRBJ1-6	TGTGCCAGCAGCTTGTCCGGGAGATCACCCCTCCACTTT	CASSLSGRSPLHF
.	.	TRBV29-1	TRBJ2-5	TGCAGCGTAGATGTTGCAGGGGTAGAGACCCAGTACTTC	CSVDVAGVETQYF
.	.	TRBV6-5	TRBJ2-7	TGTGCCAGCAGTTACAACAGGTTCCCCTACGAGCAGTACTTC	CASSYNRFPYEQYF
.	.	TRBV19	TRBJ1-2	TGTGCCAGTAATCATTTGCCTGGCGAGGGCTACACCTTC	CASNHLPGEGYTF
TRBD1	.	TRBV30	TRBJ1-4	TGTGCCTGGAGTCGACGCGGGACTCAGGGGGAAGAAAAACTGTTTTTT	CAWSRRGTQGEEKLFF
TRBD1	.	TRBV6-1	TRBJ2-2	TGTGCCAGCAGGACCAGGGGGCCGAACACCGGGGAGCTGTTTTTT	CASRTRGPNTGELFF
.	.	TRBV28	TRBJ1-5	TGTGCCAGCAGTCAACGCCTTACGGGTATACGCAATCAGCCCCAGCATTTT	CASSQRLTGIRNQPQHF
TRBD1	.	TRBV7-6	TRBJ1-2	TGTGCCAGCAGCTTAGGGACAGGAGTTAACTATGGCTACACCTTC	CASSLGTGVNYGYTF
TRBD2	.	TRBV6-1	TRBJ2-7	TGTGCCAGCAGTGAAGCTGCGGGAGGGCCTTACGAGCAGTACTTC	CASSEAAGGPYEQYF
TRBD1	.	TRBV19	TRBJ1-2	TGTGCCAGTAGTTCGCAAACCGGGACAGGGGGCGTTGGCTACACCTTC	CASSSQTGTGGVGYTF
TRBD1	.	TRBV5-1	TRBJ2-7	TGCGCCAGCAGCAGGAGACAGGGGAAGAATCCACACCTATACGAGCAGTACTTC	CASSRRQGKNPHLYEQYF
.	.	TRBV10-3	TRBJ2-1	TGTGCCATCAGGAGCCTCGGGGGGCCCAATGAGCAGTTCTTC	CAIRSLGGPNEQFF
.	.	TRBV7-2	TRBJ1-5	TGTGCCAGCAGCTTATCGACCGCTGGGCAGCCCCAGCATTTT	CASSLSTAGQPQHF
TRBD1	.	TRBV11-2	TRBJ1-5	TGTGCCAGCAGTGGACAGGGATACAATCAGCCCCAGCATTTT	CASSGQGYNQPQHF
.	once	TRBV30	TRBJ2-7	TGTGCCTGGAGTGTTGGTGTGGCTTACGAGCAGTACTTC	CAWSVGVAYEQYF
.	.	TRBV10-3	TRBJ1-3	TGTGCCATCAGTGAGTTTGGAGGGGGAAACACCATATATTTT	CAISEFGGGNTIYF
.	.	TRBV5-6	TRBJ1-1	TGTGCCAGCAGCCCGGGCGGCTCTGAAGCTTTCTTT	CASSPGGSEAFF
.	once	TRBV7-3	TRBJ2-1	TGTGCCAGCAGCAACGGACTCGAACACAATGAGCAGTTCTTC	CASSNGLEHNEQFF
TRBD2	.	TRBV5-6	TRBJ2-7	TGTGCCAGCAGCTCGGGACTAGCGCCGGTGGAGCAGTACTTC	CASSSGLAPVEQYF
.	.	TRBV28	TRBJ2-2	TGTGCCAGCAGGACCATCCCTGGGGAGCTGTTTTTT	CASRTIPGELFF
.	.	TRBV9	TRBJ1-2	TGTGCCAGCACACGACTCGGGACAACGTATGGCTACACCTTC	CASTRLGTTYGYTF
.	.	TRBV19	TRBJ2-3	TGTGCCAGTAGTATAGAGGGGGATACGCAGTATTTT	CASSIEGDTQYF
TRBD2	.	TRBV30	TRBJ2-3	TGTGCCTGGAGGGTAGCGGGAAGCACAGATACGCAGTATTTT	CAWRVAGSTDTQYF
.	.	TRBV7-3	TRBJ2-2	TGTGCCAGCAGCTTAAGTGGGACGGGTACCGGGGAGCTGTTTTTT	CASSLSGTGTGELFF
.	.	TRBV19	TRBJ1-1	TGTGCCAGTAGTATAGCGGAGGTGGAGTGCACTGAAGCTTTCTTT	CASSIAEVECTEAFF
TRBD1	.	TRBV5-8	TRBJ1-4	TGTGCCAGCAGCCTTGACAGGGGCCTAAGGACTAATGAAAAACTGTTTTTT	CASSLDRGLRTNEKLFF
.	.	TRBV2	TRBJ2-2	TGTGCCAGCAGCCCGCTGATGACCGGGGAGCTGTTTTTT	CASSPLMTGELFF
.	.	TRBV6-4	TRBJ2-7	TGTGCCAGCAGTGACTCGCTGGGGGGCGAGCAGTACTTC	CASSDSLGGEQYF
.	.	TRBV5-1	TRBJ1-1	TGCGCCAGCAGCTTGGCGCAGGGGAACACTGAAGCTTTCTTT	CASSLAQGNTEAFF
.	.	TRBV28	TRBJ1-1	TGTGCCAGTTCCAAGAACACTGAAGCTTTCTTT	CASSKNTEAFF